The 29 T cell receptor beta chains below come from one sample, sequenced in a study of T cells after yellow fever vaccination (dated by TCRdb to about 2019). According to the study, the label for this sample's treatment or condition signals: live attenuated yellow fever vaccine strain. To prepare the library, 5' RACE was applied. Sequencer: Illumina HiSeq 2500. TCRdb cleaned the public reads at Q25 with fastp, built clones with MiXCR and kept in-frame beta chains. Records with the same CDR3 protein are collapsed into one entry carrying the most frequent genes and DNA. In this sample the table shows roughly 140,000 distinct CDR3 sequences, about 7.7% of which occur a single time. Of the sample, less than 0.95% falls within the top ten clones. Material: CD4+ T cells sorted from PBMCs, obtained 5 days after the yellow fever booster vaccination. The receptor set was obtained from a man aged 25-45 years who received the YFV17D yellow fever vaccine.

The gene calls are TRBV20-1 and TRBJ2-7; 7 bases align to TRBD1. The CDR3 consists of 17 residues. The junction had 13 bases not matched to a gene; V was cut back by 0 bases and J by 2 bases. Germline V gives CDR1 DFQATT, CDR2 SNEGSKA (reference sequence). The CDR3 loop is CSARDIKAGGGPYEQYF. CDR3 bases: TGCAGTGCTAGAGATATTAAGGCAGGGGGTGGACCCTACGAGCAGTACTTC.

The table lists this clonotype with many counts. V is TRBV3-1 and J is TRBJ2-5; D call uncertain. The CDR3 consists of 14 residues. The germline CDR1 and CDR2 sequences are LGHDT and YNNKEL (reference sequence). Trimming removed 2 bases at V and 4 bases at J, with 11 bases between. The CDR3, as DNA: TGTGCCAGCAGCCAATATGGGGTACGAGAGACCCAGTACTTC. Residues: CASSQYGVRETQYF.

The J gene is TRBJ1-5, the V gene TRBV20-1; 10 nucleotides agree with TRBD1. In germline, CDR1 is DFQATT, CDR2 SNEGSKA (reference sequence). The CDR3 length is 17 residues. Germline trimming cut 6 bases from V and 6 bases from J; bases unmatched to any gene: 17. In DNA, the CDR3 is TGCAGTGCAACTAGGGGGACAGGGGAGAGGGATCGTCAGCCCCAGCATTTT. This sequence encodes CSATRGTGERDRQPQHF.

This clonotype came up many times. This chain joins TRBV14 and TRBJ2-1; D remains unclear. V was pared by 4 bases and J by 4 bases, with 8 bases between. Germline V gene data show CDR1 as SGHDN and CDR2 as FVKESK. The CDR3 loop spans 13 amino acids. DNA for the CDR3: TGTGCCAGCAGCCTGACTCTGTACAATGAGCAGTTCTTC. Protein: CASSLTLYNEQFF.

This clonotype was observed many times. J is TRBJ2-1 and V is TRBV11-1; TRBD2 aligns across 7 bases. The ends lost 2 bases at V and 1 base at J; junction bases unmatched: 11. In germline, CDR1 is SGHAT, CDR2 FQDESV (reference sequence). This CDR3 is 18 amino acids long. The CDR3 is CASSLFPGGLRSYNEQFF. In DNA form, the CDR3 reads TGTGCCAGCAGCTTATTCCCGGGAGGCCTTAGGTCCTACAATGAGCAGTTCTTC.

This clonotype was recorded many times. CDR3 sequence (DNA): TGTGCCAGCAGTCTAGGGGTCCCGGGAGGGACCCAGTACTTC. It translates to CASSLGVPGGTQYF. The chain joins TRBV12-3 or TRBV12-4 to TRBJ2-5, with 7 bases aligning to TRBD2. V was clipped by 5 bases and J by 7 bases; unmatched bases: 10. The CDR3 has 14 residues.

This clonotype came up many times. The chain uses TRBV9 and TRBJ2-3; 7 nucleotides match TRBD1. V dropped 3 bases and J dropped 7; count of bases not matched to a gene: 11. The CDR3 length is 15 residues. Per the germline V gene, CDR1 is SGDLS and CDR2 is YYNGEE. The CDR3 sequence: CASSGRDSPYYTQYF. In DNA form, the CDR3 reads TGTGCCAGCAGCGGAAGGGACAGTCCCTATTATACGCAGTATTTT.

This clonotype was detected a few times. The rearrangement uses TRBV10-1 and TRBJ1-1; the D gene is possibly TRBD1 (5 bases). This CDR3 spans 13 amino acids. Looked up from germline, CDR1 is WNHNN and CDR2 is SYGVQD (reference sequence). Trimming stripped 8 bases from V and 11 bases from J, with 21 bases between. CDR3 in DNA: TGCGCCAGCGGACACGGGGCAGGCACTCCGGCTTTCTTT. Amino acids: CASGHGAGTPAFF.

A note on this clonotype: Possible read error: a much larger clone is one base away. The chain employs TRBV5-1 and TRBJ2-5; 7 bases line up with TRBD1. CDR1 is SGHRS, CDR2 YFSETQ, per germline. CDR3 length: 15 residues. CDR3 in amino acids: CASSLFSGGGETQCF. The CDR3 coding sequence is TGCGCCAGCAGCTTATTTTCAGGGGGTGGTGAGACCCAGTGCTTC.

Remarks on this clonotype: A much larger clone is a single base away; this may be a read error. This chain joins TRBV5-1 and TRBJ2-3; no firm D call. CDR3 length equals 15 residues. CDR1 SGHRS and CDR2 YFSETQ come from the germline V gene. V dropped 3 bases and J dropped 2 bases, with 13 bases sitting between them. CDR3 in DNA: TGCGCCAGCAGCTCGCTTCGCCTACTCACAGATACGCAGTATTTT. Translating gives CASSSLRLLTDTQYF. Using reference TRBV5-1 and TRBJ2-3 for the parts outside the CDR3, the full variable domain is KAGVTQTPRYLIKTRGQQVTLSCSPISGHRSVSWYQQTPGQGLQFLFEYFSETQRNKGNFPGRFSGRQFSNSRSEMNVSTLELGDSALYLCASSSLRLLTDTQYFGPGTRLTVL.

The chain combines TRBV5-6 with TRBJ1-2, with no clear D. CDR3 length equals 14 residues. Germline CDR1 reads SGHDT; CDR2 reads YYEEEE. V was cut by 4 bases and J by 8 bases, with 18 bases left in between. The CDR3 is CASSKDRGLSGYTF. DNA for the CDR3: TGTGCCAGCAGCAAAGACCGGGGTCTGAGCGGCTACACCTTC.

This clonotype has at least ten counts. The chain carries TRBV7-9 and TRBJ1-4, with unresolved D. This CDR3 is built from 14 residues. V was cut by 3 bases and J by 7 bases, with 12 bases left in between. Germline CDR1 and CDR2: SEHNR and FQNEAQ (reference sequence). The CDR3 loop is CASSLEGSTEKLFF. CDR3 nucleotide sequence: TGTGCCAGCAGCTTGGAAGGGTCTACTGAAAAACTGTTTTTT. The whole variable domain, filled in from reference TRBV7-9 and TRBJ1-4, reads DTGVSQNPRHKITKRGQNVTFRCDPISEHNRLYWYRQTLGQGPEFLTYFQNEAQLEKSRLLSDRFSAERPKGSFSTLEIQRTEQGDSAMYLCASSLEGSTEKLFFGSGTQLSVL.

Points on this clonotype: A much larger clone differs by one base, so this may be a read error. The chain has TRBV6-5 and TRBJ2-7, with D possibly TRBD2 on 5 matching bases. CDR3 length equals 15 residues. V was cut by 0 bases and J by 6 bases, with 15 bases left in between. Germline loops: CDR1 MNHEY, CDR2 SVGAGI. CDR3 in amino acids: CASSYSAATRGEQYF. The CDR3 DNA reads as TGTGCCAGCAGTTACTCTGCTGCGACACGGGGCGAGCAGTACTTC.

This clonotype was detected ten times or more. This chain links TRBV20-1 with TRBJ1-2, with 7 bases matching TRBD1. CDR3 length equals 14 residues. CDR1 and CDR2 (germline): DFQATT, SNEGSKA (reference sequence). V shed 3 bases, J shed 5 bases, and the junction held 9 bases outside the gene matches. The CDR3 DNA sequence: TGCAGTGCTAGTATGGGACAGAAGATGTATGGCTACACCTTC. The encoded protein is CSASMGQKMYGYTF.

This clonotype has ten or more counts. The chain is built from TRBV7-9 and TRBJ2-7; D not certain. CDR1 and CDR2 (germline): SEHNR, FQNEAQ (reference sequence). V was cut by 5 bases and J by 7 bases, with 9 bases left in between. This CDR3 contains 11 residues. Here the CDR3 reads CASSASREQYF. CDR3 bases: TGTGCCAGCAGCGCCAGCAGGGAGCAGTACTTC.

This clonotype was detected ten times or more. The rearrangement links TRBV20-1 to TRBJ2-3, with 10 positions matching TRBD2. This CDR3 has 14 residues. The V gene's germline CDR1 is DFQATT and CDR2 SNEGSKA (reference sequence). V lost 4 bases, J lost 0 bases, and 1 base stayed unmatched. The CDR3 is CSATSGRSTDTQYF. CDR3 nucleotides: TGCAGTGCTACTAGCGGGAGAAGCACAGATACGCAGTATTTT.

The sample holds many counts of this clonotype. The rearrangement joins TRBV5-1 to TRBJ2-2; 15 bases line up with TRBD2. The CDR3 sequence is 20 residues long. The J segment lost 4 bases and the V segment lost 4 bases, leaving 14 bases of the junction unmatched. Germline V gives CDR1 SGHRS, CDR2 YFSETQ. This CDR3 is CASSDAPSGTSGRSTGELFF. CDR3 DNA sequence: TGCGCCAGCAGCGATGCGCCGTCCGGGACTAGCGGGAGGAGCACCGGGGAGCTGTTTTTT.

This clonotype was observed at least ten times. The chain links TRBV12-3 or TRBV12-4 to TRBJ2-1; D is possibly TRBD1 (5 bases). Trimming shortened V by 3 bases and J by 2 bases, and 17 bases separated the two germline ends. The CDR3 has 17 amino acids. The CDR3 sequence is CASSFRSYLGAYNEQFF. CDR3 coding DNA: TGTGCCAGCAGTTTTCGATCTTATCTAGGGGCCTACAATGAGCAGTTCTTC.

A single count supports this clonotype. A read error may be the cause here, since a much bigger clone is one base away. In DNA, the CDR3 is TGCAGCTTTGGAAGGGGGGCAGATACGCAGTATTTT. Translating it yields CSFGRGADTQYF. The chain links TRBV29-1 to TRBJ2-3, with D possibly called TRBD1 or TRBD2 (6 bases each). The CDR3 has 12 residues. V lost 8 bases and J 4 bases, leaving 13 bases between the germline ends. The V gene's germline CDR1 is SQVTM and CDR2 ANQGSEA.

J is TRBJ2-1 and V is TRBV7-2, with D uncertain. With 10 bases removed from V and 8 bases from J, the gap between germline ends came to 18 bases. The germline V gene has CDR1 SGHTA and CDR2 FQGNSA. The CDR3 extends over 13 amino acids. As DNA, the CDR3 is TGTGCCACCAAGCTTGGTATTCTGGATGAGCAGTTCTTC. Translation gives CATKLGILDEQFF.

This clonotype was recorded at least ten times. The chain links TRBV6-5 to TRBJ2-7; D is undetermined. V shed 2 bases and J shed 0 bases, with 11 bases lying between them. The CDR3 runs to 15 residues. Germline V lookup: CDR1 MNHEY, CDR2 SVGAGI. Written as DNA, the CDR3 is TGTGCCAGCAGTTACGATCGGACGAGCTCCTACGAGCAGTACTTC. It encodes CASSYDRTSSYEQYF.

This clonotype was recorded at least ten times. Here the CDR3 reads CASSQGLLSGELFF. CDR3 nucleotides: TGTGCCAGCAGTCAAGGACTACTCTCCGGGGAGCTGTTTTTT. The chain joins TRBV27 to TRBJ2-2; perhaps TRBD2 as D (6 bases). CDR1 and CDR2 from the germline V gene are MNHEY and SMNVEV (reference sequence). V lost 5 bases and J lost 6, with 13 bases in between. The CDR3 totals 14 residues.

The table lists this clonotype with many counts. Here the CDR3 reads CSVVLVIGGELFF. CDR3 sequence (DNA): TGCAGCGTTGTGCTAGTAATAGGCGGGGAGCTGTTTTTT. The chain combines TRBV29-1 with TRBJ2-2; no clear D. CDR3 size: 13 residues. The ends were cut back, 4 bases at V and 7 bases at J, with 13 bases in the middle. CDR1 SQVTM and CDR2 ANQGSEA come from the germline V gene.

Points on this clonotype: A read error may be the cause here, since a much bigger clone is one base away. This sequence joins TRBV20-1 and TRBJ1-6, with D hard to call. This CDR3 contains 15 residues. Germline V CDR1 and CDR2: DFQATT, SNEGSKA (reference sequence). The V end lost 4 bases, the J end lost 10 bases, and 20 bases lay between the germline ends. The CDR3 nucleotides are TGCAGTGCTAAGCCCTGTGACTCACCTGGGTCACCCCTCCACTTT. This encodes CSAKPCDSPGSPLHF.

This clonotype was recorded many times. The chain has TRBV3-1 and TRBJ2-2; D ambiguous. Germline values: CDR1 LGHDT, CDR2 YNNKEL (reference sequence). The CDR3 is 11 residues long. Trimming cost V 2 bases and J 6 bases, with 1 base left between them. The CDR3 DNA reads TGTGCCAGCAGCCAATCCGGGGAGCTGTTTTTT. It translates to CASSQSGELFF.

As concerns this clonotype: A much larger clone lies a single base off, so this may be a read error. The genes are TRBV5-5 and TRBJ1-5; 9 nucleotides agree with TRBD1. This CDR3 contains 15 residues. Germline V gene sequence: CDR1 SGHKS, CDR2 YYEKEE (reference sequence). V shed 4 bases, J shed 6 bases, and the junction held 8 bases outside the gene matches. CDR3 in amino acids: CASSPWTGEIQPQHF. In DNA form, the CDR3 reads TGTGCCAGCAGCCCTTGGACAGGGGAGATTCAGCCCCAGCATTTT.

This clonotype came up many times. The chain links TRBV15 to TRBJ2-5; no clear D gene. V lost 1 base, J lost 5 bases, and 8 bases lay in between. Germline V gene data show CDR1 as LNHNV and CDR2 as YYDKDF (reference sequence). CDR3 length equals 13 residues. The CDR3 spells CATSRGYGETQYF. The CDR3, as DNA: TGTGCCACCAGCAGAGGGTATGGGGAGACCCAGTACTTC.

This clonotype was seen more than once but under ten times. This rearrangement joins TRBV7-2 to TRBJ1-4; D ambiguous. The germline V and J ends were trimmed by 6 bases and 8 bases, with 10 bases remaining between them. Germline assignment: CDR1 SGHTA and CDR2 FQGNSA. This CDR3 is 12 amino acids long. Written as DNA, the CDR3 is TGTGCCAGCAGTCGGGCGGGGGAAAAACTGTTTTTT. This sequence encodes CASSRAGEKLFF.

In this sample, this clonotype turned up many times. The chain uses TRBV4-3 and TRBJ1-2; D may be TRBD1 (5 bases). This CDR3 region has 14 residues. Looked up from germline, CDR1 is LGHNA and CDR2 is YSLEER. Trimming stripped 0 bases from V and 8 bases from J, with 13 bases between. DNA for the CDR3: TGCGCCAGCAGCCAAGATCGGGAGGGGAGAGGCTACACCTTC. Protein: CASSQDREGRGYTF.